Given below is one TCR beta chain in context. The source of the sample is a study of control samples from healthy donors and cancer patients. The assay was immunoSEQ multiplex PCR, and TCRdb's table has in-frame clones only and misses some. The sample lists about 54,000 clones, around 95% seen once, with 1.5% to 2% in the top ten. The sequence was obtained from a woman aged 25-40 years in good health. The sequenced sample consisted of blood.

CDR3 coding DNA: TGTGCCACCAGTGAATATTCTAGCGAGAGCACAGATACGCAGTATTTT. Its protein product is CATSEYSSESTDTQYF. This chain joins TRBV24-1 and TRBJ2-3; D is possibly TRBD2 (6 bases). The CDR3 length is 16 residues. Germline CDR1 reads KGHDR; CDR2 reads SFDVKD. Between the trimmed V and J ends, which lost 4 bases and 0 bases, there was a span of 13 bases.